One T cell receptor (beta chain) is described in this entry. The antigen is undetermined. PCR employed 60 Vbeta and 13 Jbeta primers. Method: immunoSEQ multiplex PCR; TCRdb's copy keeps in-frame clones and lacks some. The sample contains approximately 160,000 clones, roughly three quarters of which appear only once. This sample was included in a study of cytomegalovirus exposure and HLA in healthy donors. About the research overall: Within the Caucasian-associated ancestry cluster were more than 75% of the approximately 370 genotyped donors. Points from the study as a whole: Earlier analysis yielded a pattern in which most TCR beta V segments were productive about 90% or about 30% of the time.

The CDR3 has 14 amino acids. In germline, CDR1 is SEHNR, CDR2 FQNEAQ (reference sequence). The V and J ends lost 5 bases and 5 bases, in that order; junction bases with no gene match: 6. Sequenced input: PBMCs. This chain uses TRBV7-9 with TRBJ2-3, with 8 bases lining up with TRBD1. The receptor comes from a middle-aged woman in good health and CMV-seropositive. CDR3 region: CASSLGQGRDTQYF. CDR3 DNA sequence: TGTGCCAGCAGCCTTGGACAGGGAAGAGATACGCAGTATTTT. Using reference TRBV7-9 and TRBJ2-3 for the parts outside the CDR3, the full variable domain is DTGVSQNPRHKITKRGQNVTFRCDPISEHNRLYWYRQTLGQGPEFLTYFQNEAQLEKSRLLSDRFSAERPKGSFSTLEIQRTEQGDSAMYLCASSLGQGRDTQYFGPGTRLTVL.